This is a list of T cell receptor beta chains from one sample in a study of T cells in localized non-small cell lung cancer. Method: immunoSEQ multiplex PCR; TCRdb's copy keeps in-frame clones and lacks some. Among roughly 53,000 clones listed, over 70% were seen once. This material consisted of peripheral blood mononuclear cells, taken before any cancer treatment. These receptors all come from a man aged 40-75 years with stage III lung adenocarcinoma. The CDR3 runs from the conserved cysteine through the conserved F or W.

>TRBJ2-1|TRBV6-6
CASSYGNSDRDEQFF
>TRBJ1-5|TRBV29-1
CSVAQGNDNQPQHF
>TRBJ1-4|TRBV19
CASSSTGTFNEKLFF
>TRBJ1-2|TRBV10-1
CASSDTLQGSPDYGYTF
>TRBJ1-3|TRBV4-1
CASSQEPPGAGRGNTIYF
>TRBJ2-7|TRBV11-2
CASRKGLAEAYEQYF
>TRBJ2-1|TRBV9
CASSVLAGLSEQFF
>TRBJ1-1|TRBV18
CASSPGNMNTEAFF
>TRBJ2-5|TRBV13
CASSLLSNSVQETQYF
>TRBJ2-5|TRBV7-2
CASSLIAPPGETQYF
>TRBJ2-1|TRBV30
CAWRKGTYQPKSSYNEQFF
>TRBJ2-7|TRBV4-1
CASSQDSVPPYEQYF
>TRBJ1-2|TRBV7-4
CASSLDLWDRITYGYTF
>TRBJ1-6|TRBV6-6
CASGQQGAGNSPLHF
>TRBJ2-4|TRBV7-2
CASSLSVRGFVTKNIQYF
>TRBJ2-3|TRBV5-1
CASSPPSSSTDTQYF
>TRBJ1-4|TRBV18
CATGRGQSEKLFF
>TRBJ1-3|TRBV13
CASSARGYGSGNTIYF
>TRBJ2-1|TRBV11-2
CASSLGRTNNNEQFF
>TRBJ1-2|TRBV10-3
CAISPGQGTPGYTF
>TRBJ2-2|TRBV19
CASSSGTSGSGELFF
>TRBJ1-4|TRBV28
CASSLYEKLFF
>TRBJ1-1|TRBV6-1
CASSEAVGPTNTEAFF
>TRBJ2-3|TRBV20-1
CSANQRDTQYF
>TRBJ2-6|TRBV5-1
CASSLGSGNVLTF
>TRBJ2-3|TRBV18
CASSPASTDTQYF
>TRBJ2-7|TRBV2
CASTPMRSSYEQYF